Each of the 2 T cell receptor beta chains below was sequenced from the same sample in a study of cytomegalovirus exposure and HLA in healthy donors. A multiplex PCR was run with 60 Vbeta primers and 13 Jbeta primers. Data came from immunoSEQ multiplex PCR; TCRdb stores just in-frame clones and leaves some out. The data contain fewer than 300,000 clones, more than 80% of them singletons. The sample consisted of PBMCs. Receptor source: a man in his forties in good health and CMV-seropositive.

This chain links TRBV2 with TRBJ2-3; D perhaps matches TRBD2 (6 bases). Germline loops: CDR1 SNHLY, CDR2 FYNNEI. Trimming left V 6 bases short and J 0 bases short, with 13 bases between. This CDR3 region has 15 residues. The CDR3 is CASSRLVTSTDTQYF. The DNA of the CDR3 is TGTGCCAGCAGCCGACTAGTCACAAGCACAGATACGCAGTATTTT.

A note on this clone: Other DNA sequences within the sample encode an identical CDR3. The chain joins TRBV6-5 to TRBJ2-7; D may be TRBD2 (5 bases). From germline, CDR1 is MNHEY and CDR2 SVGAGI. There are 11 residues in the CDR3. The V and J ends lost 6 bases and 4 bases respectively, with 7 bases between them. In DNA, the CDR3 is TGTGCCAGCAGGCTAGCATACGAGCAGTACTTC. Protein product: CASRLAYEQYF.